This TCR beta chain was sequenced for a study of T cells in Graves' hyperthyroidism and ophthalmopathy (dated by TCRdb to the late 2010s). At the level of the whole study: To identify TCR V-J signatures that set the groups apart, the researchers used a discovery cohort of 90 to 100 patients, made up of 40 to 45 with Graves' ophthalmopathy and 55 to 65 with stable Graves' hyperthyroidism. Prospective prediction of ophthalmopathy was tested in an independent validation cohort of fewer than 20 hyperthyroidism patients and approximately 17 patients who later progressed to ophthalmopathy. The roughly 91 discovery patients were randomly split 7:3 into training and test sets. In addition, the study compared T-cell repertoires in thyroid tissue and in blood from about 6 Graves' hyperthyroidism patients. After sampling, hyperthyroidism patients received methimazole starting at 30 mg daily, and ophthalmopathy patients received high-dose intravenous methylprednisolone. The paper reports TCR Vbeta CDR3 sequencing of 135 peripheral blood samples: around 41 ophthalmopathy, fewer than 80 hyperthyroidism and around 17 progressor patients.

Details on this clonotype: Its recognized antigen is unknown. One base away lies a much larger clone, so this may be a sequencing read error.

The TCR beta CDR3 regions were amplified from the RNA transcripts. For the first round of RT-PCR on the TCR CDR3, the HTBI primer set was used together with the Qiagen OneStep RT-PCR kit. A second multiplex PCR round built the libraries, followed by size selection and purification. The libraries were sequenced on an Illumina HiSeq2000 using paired-end 100 bp reads. In the original analysis: SOAPnuke was used to process the raw data, throwing out any read that contained adapters or uncalled bases, had a mean Phred below 15, or lacked an exact constant-primer or identifier match. COPE v1.2.5 was used to merge high-quality paired reads, and clonotypes were defined as unique nucleotide sequences. MiTCR v1.1 was used to align clonotypes to the IMGT TRBV, TRBD and TRBJ reference segments. Only V-J combinations with frequency above 0.0001, covering approximately 99% of repertoires, were analysed. A TCS score was defined as the ratio between F50 (clonal expansion) and ExV (chaos), using BLOSUM62-based TCRdist between CDR3 peptides within each V-J. Welch's t-statistics and random forest reduced around 550 V-J features to about 13, which were used in a naive Bayes classifier (R e1071). Thyroid-blood repertoire similarity was quantified with the Morisita-Horn index. In TCRdb, the public reads were trimmed at Q25 with fastp and aligned with MiXCR, with productive beta chains retained. Rows are unified per CDR3 protein, each entry keeping the most common DNA and genes. V and J calls and clone size were set by TCRdb, not the authors. Across this sample there are about 580,000 distinct CDR3 sequences, with 46% seen only once. Around 7.7% of the sample lies in the top ten.

General conclusions and limits of the study: In validation, the model predicted progression to ophthalmopathy with roughly 70% sensitivity and around 72% specificity, a median of 6.5 months before onset. Ophthalmopathy was separated from stable hyperthyroidism by a 13 V-J signature model, with 87.88% sensitivity and around 81% specificity obtained in cross-validation and 80%/75% obtained in testing. Blood samples also contained most of the expanded thyroid clonotypes (frequency above 0.001), which suggests that blood repertoires may reflect thyroid immune responses. No statistical method was used to set the sample size in advance, and investigators knew the group allocation.

CDR1 MNHEY and CDR2 SVGAGI are derived from the germline V gene. Relative to germline, V is 7 bases shorter and J is 6 bases shorter, with 15 bases between their ends. Its CDR3 holds 13 amino acids, cysteine through phenylalanine. Left in the record is the CDR3 DNA by itself, 39 bases read in frame from the first base. Stable Graves' hyperthyroidism was defined as no progression to ophthalmopathy during 18 months of follow-up. Hyperthyroidism patients were aged 18 to 65 years and newly diagnosed, with disease duration of less than 2 months. Any patient with an uncontrolled infection, another autoimmune disease, pregnancy or lactation was excluded. Diagnoses relied on clinical symptoms, serum thyroxine and TRAb, thyroid ultrasound and orbital computed tomography. Trizol reagent was used to extract total RNA, and RNA quality was then checked on an Agilent 2100 Bioanalyzer.

This receptor was obtained from a woman younger than 35 with Graves' hyperthyroidism. This chain joins TRBV6-5 to TRBJ1-2; no D segment can be confidently identified. Sequences were obtained from peripheral blood or thyroid tissue (not recorded which). The nucleotide sequence reads TGTGCCAGCAAGGGCCTCCGGGAGCATGGCTACACCTTC. The resulting protein is CASKGLREHGYTF.